The present entry profiles one TCR beta chain with its context. Its antigen is unknown. Across 18 months, stable Graves' hyperthyroidism was marked by no progression to ophthalmopathy. The study based diagnoses on clinical symptoms, serum thyroxine and TRAb, thyroid ultrasound and orbital computed tomography. V trimming: 8 bases; J trimming: 7 bases; junction bases outside the gene matches: 8. The CDR3 has 15 amino acids. Germline CDR1 reads SEHNR; CDR2 reads FQNEAQ (reference sequence). This specimen belongs to a study of T cells in Graves' hyperthyroidism and ophthalmopathy. Using RNA transcripts as the source, TCR beta CDR3 regions were amplified. Researchers ran a first-round RT-PCR on the TCR CDR3 using the HTBI primer set. TCRdb itself ran the multiplex PCR reads through MiXCR, one entry per CDR3 protein. This sample has about 760,000 distinct CDR3 sequences; approximately 40% occur once, and the top ten carry roughly 30%.

Study-wide findings and caveats: Stable hyperthyroidism and ophthalmopathy were separated using 13 V-J signatures. Researchers found most expanded thyroid clonotypes above 0.001 in blood as well.

The rearrangement links TRBV7-9 to TRBJ2-2, with 12 bases lining up with TRBD2. Sequencing used blood. The origin of this receptor is a woman aged 40 to 50 with Graves' hyperthyroidism. CDR3 sequence reads: CASGSLAGGDGELFF. DNA of the CDR3: TGTGCCAGCGGATCACTAGCGGGGGGTGACGGGGAGCTGTTTTTT.